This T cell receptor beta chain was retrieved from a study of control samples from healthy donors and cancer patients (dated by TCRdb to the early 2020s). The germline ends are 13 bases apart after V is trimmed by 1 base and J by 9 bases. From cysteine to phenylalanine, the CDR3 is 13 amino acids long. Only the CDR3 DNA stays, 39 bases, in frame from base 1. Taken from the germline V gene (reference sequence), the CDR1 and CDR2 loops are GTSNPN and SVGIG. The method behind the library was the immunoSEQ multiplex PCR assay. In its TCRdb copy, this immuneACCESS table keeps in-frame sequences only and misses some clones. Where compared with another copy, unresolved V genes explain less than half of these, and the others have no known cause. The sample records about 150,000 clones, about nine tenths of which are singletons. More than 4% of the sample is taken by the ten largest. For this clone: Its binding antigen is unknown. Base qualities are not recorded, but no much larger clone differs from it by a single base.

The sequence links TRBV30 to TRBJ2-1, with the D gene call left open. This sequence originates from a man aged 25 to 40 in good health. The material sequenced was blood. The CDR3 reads CAWSGPGVGEQFF. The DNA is TGTGCCTGGAGTGGTCCAGGTGTAGGTGAGCAGTTCTTC.